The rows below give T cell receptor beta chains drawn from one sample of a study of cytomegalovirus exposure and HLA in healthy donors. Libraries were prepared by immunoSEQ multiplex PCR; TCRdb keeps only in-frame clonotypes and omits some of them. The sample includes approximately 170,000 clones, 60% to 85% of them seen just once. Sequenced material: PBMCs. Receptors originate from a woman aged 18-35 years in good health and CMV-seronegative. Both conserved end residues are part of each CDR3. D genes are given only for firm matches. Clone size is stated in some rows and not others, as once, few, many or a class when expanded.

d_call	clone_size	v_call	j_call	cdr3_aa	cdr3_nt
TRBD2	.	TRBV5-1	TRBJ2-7	CASSSLAATGEQYF	TGCGCCAGCAGCTCCCTAGCGGCCACGGGCGAGCAGTACTTC
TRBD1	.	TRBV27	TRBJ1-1	CASSFSPGQDTEAFF	TGTGCCAGCAGTTTTTCCCCGGGACAGGACACTGAAGCTTTCTTT
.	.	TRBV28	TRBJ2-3	CASSLALGLAPGDTQYF	TGTGCCAGCAGTTTAGCGCTAGGGCTAGCGCCAGGGGATACGCAGTATTTT
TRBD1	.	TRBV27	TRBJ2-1	CASSLWDREVNEQFF	TGTGCCAGCAGTTTATGGGACAGGGAGGTCAATGAGCAGTTCTTC
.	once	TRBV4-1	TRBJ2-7	CASSQDHHTDRTYEQYF	TGCGCCAGCAGCCAAGACCACCACACGGACAGAACCTACGAGCAGTACTTC
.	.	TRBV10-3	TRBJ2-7	CAISEAGDIGNEQYF	TGTGCCATCAGTGAGGCTGGGGACATTGGTAACGAGCAGTACTTC
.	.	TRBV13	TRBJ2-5	CASSSTGRETQYF	TGTGCCAGCAGCTCTACAGGGCGAGAGACCCAGTACTTC
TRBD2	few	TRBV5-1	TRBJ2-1	CASSYAILAGADNEQFF	TGCGCCAGCAGCTACGCAATTCTAGCGGGGGCCGACAATGAGCAGTTCTTC
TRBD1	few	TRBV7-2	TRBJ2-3	CASRTPGGYTQYF	TGTGCCAGCAGAACCCCAGGGGGCTATACGCAGTATTTT
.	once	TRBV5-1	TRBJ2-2	CASSFRGELFF	TGCGCCAGCAGCTTCCGGGGGGAGCTGTTTTTT
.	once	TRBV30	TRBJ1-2	CAWKRGSLVVNYGYTF	TGTGCCTGGAAGAGAGGTAGCCTGGTTGTAAACTATGGCTACACCTTC
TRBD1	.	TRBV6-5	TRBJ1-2	CASSYRRDRSYGYTF	TGTGCCAGCAGTTACCGACGGGACAGAAGCTATGGCTACACCTTC
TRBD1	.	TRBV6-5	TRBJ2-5	CASSYEGALQETQYF	TGTGCCAGCAGTTACGAGGGGGCTCTGCAAGAGACCCAGTACTTC
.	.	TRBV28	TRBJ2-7	CASSSGDLQQYF	TGTGCCAGCAGTTCTGGAGACTTGCAGCAGTACTTC
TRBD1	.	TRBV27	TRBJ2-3	CASSFGGQGIDTQYF	TGTGCCAGCAGTTTTGGGGGACAGGGGATTGATACGCAGTATTTT
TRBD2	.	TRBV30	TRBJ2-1	CAWSPLAGGYNEQFF	TGTGCCTGGAGTCCCCTAGCGGGAGGCTACAATGAGCAGTTCTTC
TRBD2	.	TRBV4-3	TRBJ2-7	CASSQGVIAGDLYSLSYEQYF	TGCGCCAGCAGCCAAGGAGTAATAGCGGGAGACCTTTACTCTCTCTCCTACGAGCAGTACTTC
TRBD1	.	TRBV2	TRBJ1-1	CASNFRTGGNTEAFF	TGTGCCAGCAACTTTCGGACAGGGGGCAACACTGAAGCTTTCTTT
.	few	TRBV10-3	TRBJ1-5	CAISDLDSYLGNQPQHF	TGTGCCATCAGTGATTTGGACAGTTACCTTGGAAATCAGCCCCAGCATTTT
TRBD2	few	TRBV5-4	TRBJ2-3	CATKPGGTSDMYF	TGTGCCACCAAGCCCGGGGGGACTAGCGATATGTATTTT
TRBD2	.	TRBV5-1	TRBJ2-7	CASSPGLAGTHEQYF	TGCGCCAGCAGCCCCGGACTAGCGGGAACCCACGAGCAGTACTTC
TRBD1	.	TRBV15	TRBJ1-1	CATSSRPGTGRPEAFF	TGTGCCACCAGCTCCCGTCCCGGGACAGGGAGGCCTGAAGCTTTCTTT
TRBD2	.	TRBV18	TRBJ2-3	CASSSGLAGTDTQYF	TGTGCCAGCTCATCGGGACTAGCGGGAACAGATACGCAGTATTTT
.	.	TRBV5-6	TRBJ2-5	CASSPTTQETQYF	TGTGCCAGCAGCCCGACGACACAAGAGACCCAGTACTTC
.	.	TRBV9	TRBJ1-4	CASSAQGIPEKLFF	TGTGCCAGCAGCGCCCAGGGGATCCCTGAAAAACTGTTTTTT
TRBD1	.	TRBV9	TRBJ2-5	CASSVPEGTGDLEETQYF	TGTGCCAGCAGCGTCCCTGAAGGGACAGGGGACTTAGAAGAGACCCAGTACTTC
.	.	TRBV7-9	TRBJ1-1	CASSQDIPEAFF	TGTGCCAGCAGCCAGGACATTCCTGAAGCTTTCTTT
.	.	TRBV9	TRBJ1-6	CASSVGGYNSPLHF	TGTGCCAGCAGCGTCGGCGGCTATAATTCACCCCTCCACTTT
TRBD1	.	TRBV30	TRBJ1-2	CAWSVNAGQGYGYTF	TGTGCCTGGAGTGTAAACGCGGGACAGGGATATGGCTACACCTTC
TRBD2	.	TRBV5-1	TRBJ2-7	CASRNGTSGRDYEQYF	TGCGCCAGCAGGAATGGGACTAGCGGGAGAGACTACGAGCAGTACTTC
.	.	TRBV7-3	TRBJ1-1	CASSEELNTEAFF	TGTGCCAGCAGCGAGGAGTTGAACACTGAAGCTTTCTTT
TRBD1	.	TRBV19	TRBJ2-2	CASSTDRDITGELFF	TGTGCCAGTAGCACGGACAGGGATATCACCGGGGAGCTGTTTTTT
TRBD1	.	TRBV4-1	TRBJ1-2	CASSQGRTGDGYTF	TGCGCCAGCAGCCAAGGACGGACAGGGGATGGCTACACCTTC
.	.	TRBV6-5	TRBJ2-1	CASSYSRRNEQFF	TGTGCCAGCAGTTACTCGCGGCGAAATGAGCAGTTCTTC
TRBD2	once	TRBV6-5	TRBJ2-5	CASRLAGGTQETQYF	TGTGCCAGCAGACTAGCGGGGGGAACACAAGAGACCCAGTACTTC
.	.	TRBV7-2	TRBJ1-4	CASTRLGQGRPLFF	TGTGCCAGCACCCGACTTGGCCAGGGAAGGCCACTGTTTTTT
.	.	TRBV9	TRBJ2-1	CASSVATRTPPFNEQFF	TGTGCCAGCAGCGTAGCTACTAGGACCCCTCCCTTCAATGAGCAGTTCTTC
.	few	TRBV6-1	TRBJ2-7	CASSRVGSSYEQYF	TGTGCCAGCAGCCGGGTCGGGAGCTCCTACGAGCAGTACTTC
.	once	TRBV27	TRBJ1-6	CASRSQVLSYNSPLHF	TGTGCCAGCAGGTCACAGGTTTTGTCCTATAATTCACCCCTCCACTTT
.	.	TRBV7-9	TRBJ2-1	CASSFPVGVVGVYNEQFF	TGTGCCAGCAGCTTCCCTGTGGGAGTAGTTGGGGTATACAATGAGCAGTTCTTC
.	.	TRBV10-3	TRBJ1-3	CAISESPGGNTIYF	TGTGCCATCAGTGAGTCCCCGGGAGGAAACACCATATATTTT
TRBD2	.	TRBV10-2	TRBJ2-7	CASRPSGGSYEQYF	TGCGCCAGCAGACCTAGCGGGGGTTCCTACGAGCAGTACTTC
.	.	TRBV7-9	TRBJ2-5	CASSPGETQYF	TGTGCCAGCTCACCGGGAGAGACCCAGTACTTC
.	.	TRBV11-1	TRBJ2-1	CASRTTESYNEQFF	TGTGCCAGCAGGACGACAGAGTCCTACAATGAGCAGTTCTTC
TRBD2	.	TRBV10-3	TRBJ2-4	CAISESGSGSGNIQYF	TGTGCCATCAGTGAGTCCGGTAGCGGGTCGGGAAACATTCAGTACTTC
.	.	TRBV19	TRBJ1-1	CASSLRNTEAFF	TGTGCCAGTAGCTTGAGGAACACTGAAGCTTTCTTT
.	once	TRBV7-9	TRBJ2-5	CSSSSGRETQYF	TGTTCCAGCAGCTCTGGTCGGGAGACCCAGTACTTC
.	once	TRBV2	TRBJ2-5	CASRDNQETQYF	TGTGCCAGCCGGGACAATCAAGAGACCCAGTACTTC
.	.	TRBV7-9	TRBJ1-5	CSSINTGQPQHF	TGTTCCAGCATCAATACGGGTCAGCCCCAGCATTTT
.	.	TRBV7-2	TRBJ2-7	CASSLGTGTGEQYF	TGTGCCAGCAGCTTAGGCACAGGGACGGGCGAGCAGTACTTC
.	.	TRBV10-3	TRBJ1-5	CAISVSTGSNQPQHF	TGTGCCATCAGTGTCTCGACAGGTAGCAATCAGCCCCAGCATTTT
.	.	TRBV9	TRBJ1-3	CASSVSGAGNTIYF	TGTGCCAGCAGCGTATCAGGCGCTGGAAACACCATATATTTT
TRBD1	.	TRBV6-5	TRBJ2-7	CASSYSRQGSYEQYF	TGTGCCAGCAGTTACTCACGACAGGGCTCCTACGAGCAGTACTTC